The text below deals with one T cell receptor beta chain. Its specificity is not known. Only in-frame clones appear in the TCRdb table, and some are missing; sequencing was by immunoSEQ multiplex PCR. The sample carries some 140,000 clones, roughly 93% recorded once. CDR3 length: 14 amino acids. Germline V gene sequence: CDR1 ENHRY, CDR2 SYGVKD. The V segment lost 6 bases and the J segment 2 bases; nucleotides outside the gene matches: 4. This specimen belongs to a study of T cell responses to AZD1222 COVID-19 vaccine. Study results and caveats: In a largely white British group with more females than males, clonal diversity was possibly underestimated. After two AZD1222 doses, spike-specific TCR breadth and depth rose versus day 0.

This sequence joins TRBV10-3 and TRBJ1-2; 9 nucleotides line up with TRBD1. This receptor was taken from an adult who received the AZD1222 COVID-19 vaccine. Material: peripheral blood, obtained 28 days after the second AZD1222 dose. The CDR3 nucleotides read TGTGCCATCAGCGACAGGGGGGGAAACTATGGCTACACCTTC. Its translation is CAISDRGGNYGYTF.